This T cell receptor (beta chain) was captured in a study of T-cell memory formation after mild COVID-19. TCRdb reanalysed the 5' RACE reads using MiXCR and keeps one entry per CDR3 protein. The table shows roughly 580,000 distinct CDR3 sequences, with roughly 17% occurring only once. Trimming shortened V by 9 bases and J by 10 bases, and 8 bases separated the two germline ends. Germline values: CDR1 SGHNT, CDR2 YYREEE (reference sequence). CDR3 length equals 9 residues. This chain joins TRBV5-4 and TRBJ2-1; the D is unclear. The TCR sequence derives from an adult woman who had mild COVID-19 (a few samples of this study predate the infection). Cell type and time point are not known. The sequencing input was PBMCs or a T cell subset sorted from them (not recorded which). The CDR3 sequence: CAMSEEQFF. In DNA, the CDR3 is TGTGCCATGTCCGAGGAGCAGTTCTTC.